The present TCR beta chain was sequenced within a study of blood T cell repertoires in COVID-19 (dated by TCRdb to 2019 to 2021). Background for the entire study: Collaborator samples came from the United States, Italy and Spain and covered acute and convalescent phases of COVID-19. The prospective study material was composed of cDNA or gDNA derived from T cells, B-cell-depleted T cells, or PBMCs. Subjects who had been exposed to COVID-19, were actively infected with it, or had recovered from it provided the deeply sampled blood TCRbeta repertoires that made up the dataset. The repertoires were released in a freely available public database meant as a resource for research on the immune response to SARS-CoV-2. The samples were drawn from the first 160 participants of the ongoing ImmuneRACE study and from 1,254 subjects provided by 6 global collaborators. A de-identified subject ID, COVID-19 status, age in years and sex were almost always included in the sample metadata. Where available, HLA class I and class II types were taken from metadata supplied by the sample provider and were not determined by assay-based typing. Study-wide conclusions, independent of this receptor: The quantity of clinical and demographic metadata differed by source and by participant and was supplied without curation.

V is trimmed back by 2 bases and J by 5 bases, and the junction contains 3 bases that no gene match accounts for. CDR1 is given as MNHEY and CDR2 as SVGAGI, both from the germline V gene. There are 14 amino acids in the CDR3, from cysteine to phenylalanine inclusive. Only the CDR3 region is kept as DNA, spanning 42 bases read in frame from base 1. One collaborating source in Seattle enrolled patients during active infection and followed them longitudinally through the course of disease. Collaborating institutions collected whole blood in K2EDTA tubes following their own protocols. For TCRbeta analysis, collaborators shipped samples as frozen whole blood, isolated PBMCs, or DNA extracted from either of those sample types. TCRbeta CDR3 regions were amplified from genomic DNA by means of the immunoSEQ Assay, a bias-controlled multiplex PCR. In the authors' own workflow: Nucleated cell counts per sample were estimated from amplification of reference gene primers within the assay. To quantify the absolute abundance of each unique TCRbeta CDR3 rearrangement, sequence reads were collapsed and filtered. For each sample, productive Simpson clonality was calculated as the square root of Simpson's diversity index over productive rearrangements. Not all clones reach the TCRdb copy of this immuneACCESS table, which keeps in-frame sequences only. Checked studies attribute under half of the gap to unresolved V genes and leave the rest unexplained. V, J and clone size are taken as reported in that table, and D and trimming were inferred from the DNA itself. In all, the sample holds about 170,000 clones, and approximately 86% of those were seen once. The ten biggest clones cover around 8.9% of the sample.

A word on this clone: Its antigen specificity is not known. Per-nucleotide qualities are absent, and no much larger clonotype sits a single base away.

The source of this sequence is a woman older than 75 with COVID-19, enrolled during active disease. Sequenced material: peripheral blood. Recombination connected TRBV6-5 to TRBJ1-5; 7 bases in the junction line up with TRBD1. DNA sequence: TGTGCCAGCAGTTACAAGGGGACAGATCAGCCCCAGCATTTT. Its translation reads: CASSYKGTDQPQHF.